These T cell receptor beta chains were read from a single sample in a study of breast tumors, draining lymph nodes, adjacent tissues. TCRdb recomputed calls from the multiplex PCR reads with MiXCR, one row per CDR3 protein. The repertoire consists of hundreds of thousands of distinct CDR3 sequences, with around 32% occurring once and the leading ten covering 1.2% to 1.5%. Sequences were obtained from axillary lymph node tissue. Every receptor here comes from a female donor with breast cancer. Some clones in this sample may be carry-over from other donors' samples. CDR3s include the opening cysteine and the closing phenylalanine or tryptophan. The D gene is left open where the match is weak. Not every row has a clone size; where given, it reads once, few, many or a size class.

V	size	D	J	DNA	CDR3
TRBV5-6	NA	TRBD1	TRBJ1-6	TGTGCCAGCAGCTCGGTGACAGGGGCGAGCTCCTATAATTCACCCCTCCACTTT	CASSSVTGASSYNSPLHF
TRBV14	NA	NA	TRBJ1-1	TGTGCCAGCAGCTACAGGGAAGGCGTAACTTTCTTT	CASSYREGVTFF
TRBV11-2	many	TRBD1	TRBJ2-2	TGTGCCAGCAGCTCTTACAGGGGGCGAAAGAACACCGGGGAGCTGTTTTTT	CASSSYRGRKNTGELFF
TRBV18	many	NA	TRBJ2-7	TGTGCCAGCTCACCGAGGGTGTGGATTGGCGAGCAGTACTTC	CASSPRVWIGEQYF
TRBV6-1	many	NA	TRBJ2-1	TGTGCCAGCAGTGAAGCCCGGGGGAATGAGCAGTTCTTC	CASSEARGNEQFF
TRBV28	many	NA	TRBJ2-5	TGTGCCAGCAGTTTAAAGTTCAGCAGAATCCAAGAGACCCAGTACTTC	CASSLKFSRIQETQYF
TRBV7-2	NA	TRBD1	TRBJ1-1	TGTGCCAGCAGCTTTAACAGGGGGAACACTGAAGCTTTCTTT	CASSFNRGNTEAFF
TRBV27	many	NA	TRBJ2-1	TGTGCCAGCAGTTTTTCAGGGGTCCTTCAGTTCTTC	CASSFSGVLQFF
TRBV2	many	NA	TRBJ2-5	TGTGCCAGCAGTGGGGCCGGGGGGCAGGAGACCCAGTACTTC	CASSGAGGQETQYF
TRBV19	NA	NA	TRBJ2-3	TGTGCCAGTAGTATTGGACGGATAAGCACAGATACGCAGTATTTT	CASSIGRISTDTQYF
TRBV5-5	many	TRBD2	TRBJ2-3	TGTGCCAGCAGCCCTGGGACTAGCGGGAGTTGGACAGATACGCAGTATTTT	CASSPGTSGSWTDTQYF
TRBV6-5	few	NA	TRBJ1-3	TGTGCCAGCAGTTACTCCCAGGGGCTCGGAAACACCATATATTTT	CASSYSQGLGNTIYF
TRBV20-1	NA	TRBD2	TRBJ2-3	TGCAGTGCGCCACTAGCGAGTGGGCCCTACAATGAGCAGTATTTT	CSAPLASGPYNEQYF
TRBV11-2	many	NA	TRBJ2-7	TGTGCCAGCAGGCACCGAGGCAGAACCTATTACGAGCAGTACTTC	CASRHRGRTYYEQYF
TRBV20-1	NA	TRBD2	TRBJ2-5	TGCAGTGCGGACCCGGGACTAGCGGAAGCGACCCAGTACTTC	CSADPGLAEATQYF
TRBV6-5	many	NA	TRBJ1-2	TGTGCCAGCAGTTCGTACGGGGGATCGGCCTCCTATGGCTACACCTTC	CASSSYGGSASYGYTF
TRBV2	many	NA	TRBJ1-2	TGTGCCAGCCAACCGACGGGGTCTCTCCGTGGCTACACCTTC	CASQPTGSLRGYTF
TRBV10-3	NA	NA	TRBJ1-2	TGTGCCATCAGTGAGTCGGGGGGGCGGCACGGTGGCTACACCTTC	CAISESGGRHGGYTF
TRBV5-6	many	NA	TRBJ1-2	TGTGCCAGCAGCGCGGGCAGCAAACCACTACATGGCTACACCTTC	CASSAGSKPLHGYTF
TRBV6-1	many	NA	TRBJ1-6	TGTGCCAGCAGTCAAATCCACGGGACATATAATTCACCCCTCCACTTT	CASSQIHGTYNSPLHF
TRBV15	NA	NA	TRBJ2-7	TGTGCCACCCTCCCCCTAGCGATCAGCTCCTACGAGCAGTACTTC	CATLPLAISSYEQYF
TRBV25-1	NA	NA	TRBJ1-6	TGTGCCAGCAGTGCTAGAGCCAGGGGTAATTCACCCCTCCACTTT	CASSARARGNSPLHF
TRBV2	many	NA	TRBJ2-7	TGTGCCAGCAGTGAACGCTGGGACTCCTCCTACGAGCAGTACTTC	CASSERWDSSYEQYF
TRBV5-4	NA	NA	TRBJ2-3	TGTGCCAGCAGCTTGCCCGGGGCTACAGATACGCAGTATTTT	CASSLPGATDTQYF
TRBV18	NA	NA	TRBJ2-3	TGTGCCAGCTCACCTCCGGACTCCGGCCCAGATACGCAGTATTTT	CASSPPDSGPDTQYF
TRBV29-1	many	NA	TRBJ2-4	TGCAGCGTTGAGGAGGGAGCCAAAAACATTCAGTACTTC	CSVEEGAKNIQYF
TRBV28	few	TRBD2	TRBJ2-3	TGTGCCAGCAGTATAGCGGGAGGGTCGTGGGATACGCAGTATTTT	CASSIAGGSWDTQYF
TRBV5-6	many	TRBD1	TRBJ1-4	TGTGCCAGCAGCTATACAGGGGAAACTAATGAAAAACTGTTTTTT	CASSYTGETNEKLFF
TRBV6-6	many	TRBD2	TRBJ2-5	TGTGCCAGCAGTTACTTAGGACTAGCGGGAGGAGGGACCCAGTACTTC	CASSYLGLAGGGTQYF
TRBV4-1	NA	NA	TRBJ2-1	TGCGCCAGCAGCCAAGCGGGCCGAAACGTAAATGAGCAGTTCTTC	CASSQAGRNVNEQFF
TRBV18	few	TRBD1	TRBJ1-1	TGTGCCAGCTCAGGCCAGGGGGCCCTGAACACTGAAGCTTTCTTT	CASSGQGALNTEAFF
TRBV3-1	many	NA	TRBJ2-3	TGTGCCAGCAGCACCGGGGATACGCAGTATTTT	CASSTGDTQYF
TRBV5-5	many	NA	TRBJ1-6	TGTGCCAGCAGCTACGACTGGAGCTCCTATAATTCACCCCTCCACTTT	CASSYDWSSYNSPLHF
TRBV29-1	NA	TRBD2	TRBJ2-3	TGCAGCGTTGGGCAGGGAGGGTCAGATACGCAGTATTTT	CSVGQGGSDTQYF
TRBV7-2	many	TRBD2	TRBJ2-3	TGTGCCAGCAGCCCTGGTCTTTTGAGGGAGGGCTCTACAGATACGCAGTATTTT	CASSPGLLREGSTDTQYF
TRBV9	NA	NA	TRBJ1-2	TGTGCCAGCAGCGCAGCGGGGCTAGCGGACTATGGCTACACCTTC	CASSAAGLADYGYTF
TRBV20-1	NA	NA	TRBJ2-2	TGCAGTGCTACCCGGGACGGGGAGCTGTTTTTT	CSATRDGELFF
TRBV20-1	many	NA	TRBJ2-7	TGCAGTGCTAGGCAGGCTTCCTACGAGCAGTACTTC	CSARQASYEQYF
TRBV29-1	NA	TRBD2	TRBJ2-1	TGCAGCGGCCAAGGGCTAGCGGGAGCCGGAAATGAGCAGTTCTTC	CSGQGLAGAGNEQFF
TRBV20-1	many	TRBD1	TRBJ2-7	TGCAGTGCTTACCAACCGCTTCCGGGACAGTCCTACGAGCAGTACTTC	CSAYQPLPGQSYEQYF
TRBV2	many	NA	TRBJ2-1	TGTGCCAGCAAAGGAGCGGGTAGTGATTTCTACAATGAGCAGTTCTTC	CASKGAGSDFYNEQFF
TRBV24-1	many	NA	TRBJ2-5	TGTGCCACCAGCGTGTGGGGAGAGACCCAGTACTTC	CATSVWGETQYF
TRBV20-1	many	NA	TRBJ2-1	TGCAGTGCTACCATTCTAGCATCCTACAATGAGCAGTTCTTC	CSATILASYNEQFF
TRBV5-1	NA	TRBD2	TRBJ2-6	TGCGCCACCAGGTCAGGGACTAGCGACCTCTCTGGGGCCAACGTCCTGACTTTC	CATRSGTSDLSGANVLTF
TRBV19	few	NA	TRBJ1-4	TGTGCCAGTAGTGCGCAGGGGGAAAAACTGTTTTTT	CASSAQGEKLFF
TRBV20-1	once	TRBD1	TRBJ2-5	TGCAGTGCTAGAGACAGGGGGGAGACCCAGTACTTC	CSARDRGETQYF
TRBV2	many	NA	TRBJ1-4	TGTGCCAGCAGTGATGTGGTACTTAATGAAAAACTGTTTTTT	CASSDVVLNEKLFF
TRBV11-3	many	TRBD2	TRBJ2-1	TGTGCCAGCAGCCGTAGCGGGAGGTCTAGCTCCTACAATGAGCAGTTCTTC	CASSRSGRSSSYNEQFF
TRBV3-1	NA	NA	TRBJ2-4	TGTGCCAGCAGCCCTAACCTCGACCGGGACATTTACAAAAACATTCAGTACTTC	CASSPNLDRDIYKNIQYF